The source of this T cell receptor (beta chain) is a study of shared clonotypes between healthy human individuals. The CDR3 totals 15 residues. Germline V gene sequence: CDR1 SGHDN, CDR2 FVKESK. The V end lost 3 bases, the J end lost 2 bases, and 13 bases lay between the germline ends. TCRdb's copy holds only in-frame clones and misses some; the assay was immunoSEQ multiplex PCR. The sample records approximately 320,000 clones, approximately 79% being singletons. There were no recent acute infections or vaccinations among the donors, who were healthy HIV-negative adults. From CD4+ cells came CD45RA+ naive and CD45RA-negative memory subsets.

This chain connects TRBV14 to TRBJ1-2; D is uncertain. The sample comprised memory CD4+ T cells sorted from blood. Subset indicated: CD45RA-negative fraction. The sequence was collected from a man under 40 in good health. CDR3 coding DNA: TGTGCCAGCAGCCATCACCCTGACATAAACTATGGCTACACCTTC. This sequence encodes CASSHHPDINYGYTF.